The clone carrying this T cell receptor (beta chain) was counted between two and nine times. Its antigen is not known. The CDR3 does not close with the conserved phenylalanine or tryptophan, likely indicating a read error. The record originates from a study of regulatory T cells in long-lasting Graves disease. As to time point: persistent/refractory GD, antithyroid drugs over 5 years with positive TRAb. PBMCs provided the RNA from which the TCR library was made. Findings of the study overall: Among the persistent patients, 2,741 public clonotypes were shared, more than the approximately 970 shared among new patients. Persistent Graves' patients showed reduced TCR diversity versus newly diagnosed patients.

Construction of TCR beta libraries relied on iRepertoire HTBI primers and on Arm-PCR targeting CDR3 regions. In the source study's methods: Throughout the samples, researchers identified roughly 60 TRBV and approximately 13 TRBJ segments. One entry per CDR3 protein results from TCRdb running MiXCR on the multiplex PCR reads. The V and J calls come from TCRdb's annotation, not from the publication. The table records around 400,000 distinct CDR3 sequences, 21% of them present only once. The clonotype originates from a female donor with Graves disease. Sequencing used peripheral blood mononuclear cells (PBMCs), obtained when the disease was refractory, from a patient treated with antithyroid drugs.

The CDR3 here is CASRETSSYNEQFL. CDR3 in DNA: TGTGCCAGCAGGGAGACTAGCTCCTACAATGAGCAGTTCCTC. This chain connects TRBV2 to TRBJ2-1; a possible D gene is TRBD2 (6 bases). The CDR3 consists of 14 residues. V was cut by 6 bases and J by 0 bases, with 9 bases left in between. Germline V gene data show CDR1 as SNHLY and CDR2 as FYNNEI.